This T cell receptor (beta chain) came from a study of a mutant IDH1 vaccine in newly diagnosed glioma. About the study: It was radiotherapy, temozolomide, or both that patients received previously, with most receiving both.

This sample's time point: week 5, during vaccination. The investigators gave 300 ug of mutant IDH1 20-mer peptide in each vaccine dose, together with topical imiquimod. The astrocytomas were IDH1-mutant, ATRX-negative, and WHO grade 3 or 4. Libraries were prepared by immunoSEQ multiplex PCR; TCRdb keeps only in-frame clonotypes and omits some of them. The sample has around 50,000 clones, about 90% seen once. Note on this clone: What it recognizes is unknown.

V lost 0 bases and J 4 bases, leaving 13 bases between the germline ends. The CDR3 runs to 15 residues. Germline CDR1 is SGDLS and CDR2 is YYNGEE. The V call is TRBV9, the J call TRBJ1-1; D perhaps matches TRBD1 (6 bases). The receptor was isolated from a woman aged 40 to 55 with glioma. This sample comprised PBMCs, obtained from a glioma patient whose treatment included an IDH1 peptide vaccine. CDR3 DNA: TGTGCCAGCAGCGTAGCTCCTAGGACAGTCACTGAAGCTTTCTTT. Protein: CASSVAPRTVTEAFF.